This T cell receptor (beta chain) originates from a study of graft-versus-host responses after intestinal transplantation. Comment on this clone: Its cognate antigen is unknown.

In germline, CDR1 is SGHTA, CDR2 FQGTGA. The V segment lost 5 bases and the J segment 0 bases; nucleotides outside the gene matches: 5. This CDR3 is 16 amino acids long. Sequencing used immunoSEQ multiplex PCR; TCRdb keeps in-frame clones, though not all of them. The sample consists of about 86,000 clones, about 88% of them appearing once. Whole-study findings and limits: GvH clonotypes were identified within recipient marrow, with a subset emerging first in ileum or blood.

The TCR comes from a human donor who was the organ donor for an intestinal transplant. Source: unstimulated CD4+ T cells sorted from spleen or lymph node cells, taken before transplant. V is TRBV7-3 and J is TRBJ2-3, with 10 bases fitting TRBD2. CDR3 in amino acids: CASSPQRGGSTDTQYF. Written as DNA, the CDR3 is TGTGCCAGCAGCCCCCAGCGGGGGGGTAGCACAGATACGCAGTATTTT.